These 17 T cell receptor beta chains came from one sample sequenced in a study of blood T cell repertoires in COVID-19. Data came from immunoSEQ multiplex PCR; TCRdb stores just in-frame clones and leaves some out. The sample gives 200,000 to 250,000 clones, approximately 80% of which show up once; around 2% is in the top ten. The sequencing sample was made of peripheral blood. The receptor source for this set is a man in his thirties or forties who had recovered from COVID-19.

This clone was observed a single time. V gene TRBV7-8 combines with J gene TRBJ2-5, with TRBD1 identical over 12 bases. Germline V lookup: CDR1 SGHVS, CDR2 FQNEAQ. Unmatched junction bases numbered 6, after V lost 5 bases and J lost 5 bases. The CDR3 is made up of 15 amino acids. The CDR3 region is CASSMGTGGRETQYF. Here the CDR3 DNA reads TGTGCCAGCAGCATGGGGACAGGGGGCAGGGAGACCCAGTACTTC.

This rearrangement joins TRBV6-6 to TRBJ2-7; TRBD1 aligns across 9 bases. This CDR3 is 17 amino acids long. Germline-derived CDR1 and CDR2 are MNHNY and SVGAGI (reference sequence). The J segment lost 0 bases and the V segment lost 5 bases, leaving 11 bases of the junction unmatched. This CDR3 reads CASSRTGDRGSSYEQYV. The CDR3 DNA sequence: TGTGCCAGCAGTCGGACAGGGGACCGAGGGAGCTCCTACGAGCAGTACGTC.

J is TRBJ1-1 and V is TRBV28; D remains unclear. The germline V gene encodes CDR1 MDHEN and CDR2 SYDVKM. Between the trimmed V and J ends, which lost 2 bases and 7 bases, there was a span of 8 bases. This CDR3 contains 12 residues. CDR3 amino acids: CASSLLPSEAFF. CDR3 nucleotide sequence: TGTGCCAGCAGTTTACTTCCGAGTGAAGCTTTCTTT.

The chain has TRBV27 and TRBJ2-2; weak D call: TRBD1 (6 bases). The V gene lost 8 bases and the J gene lost 4 bases, with 8 bases spanning the gap. The CDR3 covers 12 residues. CDR1 and CDR2 (germline): MNHEY, SMNVEV (reference sequence). CDR3 DNA sequence: TGTGCCAGCTTACAGGGCACCGGGGAGCTGTTTTTT. Translating gives CASLQGTGELFF.

The sample holds a few counts of this clone. The chain links TRBV2 to TRBJ2-7; no firm D call. This CDR3 contains 15 residues. V lost 3 bases to trimming and J lost 0 bases, with 12 bases between them. Germline CDR1 reads SNHLY; CDR2 reads FYNNEI. DNA for the CDR3: TGTGCCAGCAGTGATGTAATCCCTAGCTCCTACGAGCAGTACTTC. It encodes CASSDVIPSSYEQYF.

The rearrangement uses TRBV28 and TRBJ1-3; 8 nucleotides line up with TRBD1. The junction had 4 bases not matched to a gene; V was cut back by 5 bases and J by 4 bases. The germline gives CDR1 MDHEN, CDR2 SYDVKM. This CDR3 has 14 residues. Here the CDR3 DNA reads TGTGCCAGCAGTACGACAGGGGACGGAAACACCATATATTTT. Encoded protein: CASSTTGDGNTIYF.

The J gene is TRBJ2-6, the V gene TRBV28; 9 nucleotides agree with TRBD1. Per germline, CDR1 MDHEN and CDR2 SYDVKM. V was clipped by 6 bases and J by 1 base; unmatched bases: 7. This CDR3 comprises 17 residues. CDR3: CASSLTGTGSGANVLTF. The CDR3, as DNA: TGTGCCAGCAGCTTGACCGGGACAGGGTCTGGGGCCAACGTCCTGACTTTC.

The chain links TRBV5-1 to TRBJ2-1, with TRBD1 as a possible D gene (5 bases). Trimming pared 1 base from V and 8 bases from J, leaving 13 bases between. This CDR3 comprises 14 residues. Per the germline V gene, CDR1 is SGHRS and CDR2 is YFSETQ. DNA for the CDR3: TGCGCCAGCAGCTTGTCAGGGTGGGCGGATGAGCAGTTCTTC. The encoded protein is CASSLSGWADEQFF.

The table lists this clone with a few counts. The chain uses TRBV2 and TRBJ1-2; D perhaps matches TRBD1 (5 bases). Trimming took off 4 bases at V and 8 bases at J, with 20 bases between the two ends. The CDR3 has 15 amino acids. Germline loops: CDR1 SNHLY, CDR2 FYNNEI. The CDR3 sequence: CASSGQGVRRDGYTF. Here the CDR3 DNA reads TGTGCCAGCAGTGGCCAGGGAGTGAGGAGGGACGGCTACACCTTC.

V usage is TRBV7-8 and J usage is TRBJ2-7; TRBD1 aligns across 8 bases. Looked up from germline, CDR1 is SGHVS and CDR2 is FQNEAQ. The length of the CDR3 is 16 residues. V dropped 6 bases and J dropped 6; count of bases not matched to a gene: 16. CDR3 DNA sequence: TGTGCCAGCAGACGCACCCGGGTGGACAGGGCGGGCGAGCAGTACTTC. It codes for CASRRTRVDRAGEQYF.

V and J are TRBV9 and TRBJ2-2; 14 nucleotides agree with TRBD2. CDR3 length: 16 residues. Germline-derived CDR1 and CDR2 are SGDLS and YYNGEE. Trimming removed 2 bases from V and 6 bases from J; junction bases left unmatched: 3. CDR3 nucleotide sequence: TGTGCCAGCAGCGTGGGACTAGCGGGGGTCCCCGGGGAGCTGTTTTTT. This sequence encodes CASSVGLAGVPGELFF.

This chain joins TRBV7-3 and TRBJ1-2, with D maybe TRBD1 (6 bases). Between the trimmed V and J ends, which lost 1 base and 6 bases, there was a span of 21 bases. Per germline, CDR1 SGHTA and CDR2 FQGTGA. The CDR3 has 17 residues. The CDR3 nucleotides read TGTGCCAGCAGCTTAAGAGGGGGTAGCCCGCCGTTTGATGGCTACACCTTC. Encoded protein: CASSLRGGSPPFDGYTF. The variable domain in full, with the rest retrieved from reference TRBV7-3 and TRBJ1-2, is GAGVSQTPSNKVTEKGKYVELRCDPISGHTALYWYRQSLGQGPEFLIYFQGTGAADDSGLPNDRFFAVRPEGSVSTLKIQRTERGDSAVYLCASSLRGGSPPFDGYTFGSGTRLTVV.

CDR3 coding DNA: TGTGCCAGCAGTCCCCGGACAGGGACCAACTATGGCTACACCTTC. Protein sequence: CASSPRTGTNYGYTF. J is TRBJ1-2 and V is TRBV6-5; 8 nucleotides agree with TRBD1. CDR3 length: 15 amino acids. Germline-derived CDR1 and CDR2 are MNHEY and SVGAGI. The ends lost 5 bases at V and 2 bases at J; junction bases unmatched: 7.

The chain employs TRBV3-1 (or the pseudogene TRBV3-2) and TRBJ1-6; no firm D call. Trimming pared 1 base from V and 10 bases from J, leaving 11 bases between. Germline CDR1 is LGHDT and CDR2 is YNNKEL (reference sequence). This CDR3 region has 14 residues. The CDR3, as DNA: TGTGCCAGCAGCCAAGGAGGTTTTGAATCACCCCTCCACTTT. Its translation is CASSQGGFESPLHF.

The chain joins TRBV30 to TRBJ2-7; 8 bases line up with TRBD1. The CDR3 contains 15 residues. Per germline, CDR1 GTSNPN and CDR2 SVGIG (reference sequence). V was clipped by 3 bases and J by 0 bases; unmatched bases: 7. CDR3 coding DNA: TGTGCCTGGAGGTCGCGACAGGGGAACTCCTACGAGCAGTACTTC. It is translated as CAWRSRQGNSYEQYF. Filled out from reference TRBV30 and TRBJ2-7, the complete variable domain reads SQTIHQWPATLVQPVGSPLSLECTVEGTSNPNLYWYRQAAGRGLQLLFYSVGIGQISSEVPQNLSASRPQDRQFILSSKKLLLSDSGFYLCAWRSRQGNSYEQYFGPGTRLTVT.

This clone has more than one count but fewer than ten. The chain uses TRBV5-1 and TRBJ1-5; D is unresolved. The ends were cut back, 4 bases at V and 5 bases at J, with 10 bases in the middle. CDR1 SGHRS and CDR2 YFSETQ come from the germline V gene. This CDR3 comprises 13 residues. The CDR3 DNA sequence: TGCGCCAGCAGCAAGACTGTGGATCAGCCCCAGCATTTT. This gives the protein CASSKTVDQPQHF.

The chain couples TRBV19 to TRBJ1-5, with a weak D call TRBD1 (6 bases). Germline-derived CDR1 and CDR2 are LNHDA and SQIVND (reference sequence). Trimming pared 11 bases from V and 2 bases from J, leaving 16 bases between. The CDR3 runs 14 residues. CDR3 DNA: TGTGCCGGGAGCAGACAGGCAGGCAATCAGCCCCAGCATTTT. Amino acids: CAGSRQAGNQPQHF.